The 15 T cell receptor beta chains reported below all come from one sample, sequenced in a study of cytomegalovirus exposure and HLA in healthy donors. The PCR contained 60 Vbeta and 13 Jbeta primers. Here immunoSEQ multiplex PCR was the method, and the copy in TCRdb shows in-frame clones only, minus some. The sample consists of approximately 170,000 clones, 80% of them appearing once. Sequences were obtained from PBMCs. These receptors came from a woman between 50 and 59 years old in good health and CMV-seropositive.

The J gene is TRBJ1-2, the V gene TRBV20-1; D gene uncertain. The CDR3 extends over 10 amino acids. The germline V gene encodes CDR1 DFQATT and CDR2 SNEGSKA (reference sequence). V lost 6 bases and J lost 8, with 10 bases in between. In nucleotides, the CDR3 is TGCAGTGCCCCGAGCGGGGGCTACACCTTC. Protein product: CSAPSGGYTF.

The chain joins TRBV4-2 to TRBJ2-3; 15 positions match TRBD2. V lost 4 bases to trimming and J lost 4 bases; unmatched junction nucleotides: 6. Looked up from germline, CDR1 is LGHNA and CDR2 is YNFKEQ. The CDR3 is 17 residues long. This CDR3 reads CASSLGLAGGTADTQYF. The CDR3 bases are TGTGCCAGCAGCCTAGGACTAGCGGGGGGGACAGCAGATACGCAGTATTTT.

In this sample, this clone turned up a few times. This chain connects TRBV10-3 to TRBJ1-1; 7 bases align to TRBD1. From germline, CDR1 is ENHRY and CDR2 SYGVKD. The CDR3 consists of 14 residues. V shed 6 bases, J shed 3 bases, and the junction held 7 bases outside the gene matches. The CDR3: CAIRGDQGDTEAFF. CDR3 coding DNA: TGTGCCATCAGGGGGGACCAGGGGGACACTGAAGCTTTCTTT.

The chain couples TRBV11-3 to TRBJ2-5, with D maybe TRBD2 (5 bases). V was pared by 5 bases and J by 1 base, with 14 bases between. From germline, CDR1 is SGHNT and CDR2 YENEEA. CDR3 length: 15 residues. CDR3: CASSRGSAAQETQYF. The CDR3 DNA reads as TGTGCCAGCAGCCGAGGGTCAGCGGCCCAAGAGACCCAGTACTTC.

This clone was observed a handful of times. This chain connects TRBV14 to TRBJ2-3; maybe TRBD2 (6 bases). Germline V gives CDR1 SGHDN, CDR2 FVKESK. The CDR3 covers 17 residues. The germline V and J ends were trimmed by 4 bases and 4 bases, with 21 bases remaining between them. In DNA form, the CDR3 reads TGTGCCAGCAGCCGCCATCTAGCGATTGAAACCCCAGATACGCAGTATTTT. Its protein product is CASSRHLAIETPDTQYF.

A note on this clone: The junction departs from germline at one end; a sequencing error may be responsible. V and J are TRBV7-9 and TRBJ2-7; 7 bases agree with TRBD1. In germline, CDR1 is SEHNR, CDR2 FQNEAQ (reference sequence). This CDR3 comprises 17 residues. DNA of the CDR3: TGTTCCAGCAGCTTAGCCCGGACAGGCCCTCGGGGATACGAGCAGTACTTC. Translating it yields CSSSLARTGPRGYEQYF. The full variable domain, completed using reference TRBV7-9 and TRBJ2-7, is DTGVSQNPRHKITKRGQNVTFRCDPISEHNRLYWYRQTLGQGPEFLTYFQNEAQLEKSRLLSDRFSAERPKGSFSTLEIQRTEQGDSAMYLCSSSLARTGPRGYEQYFGPGTRLTVT.

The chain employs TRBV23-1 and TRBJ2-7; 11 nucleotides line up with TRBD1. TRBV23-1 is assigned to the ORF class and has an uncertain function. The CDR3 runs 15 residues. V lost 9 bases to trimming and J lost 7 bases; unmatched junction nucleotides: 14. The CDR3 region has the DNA TGCGCCAGTAAATTGTTGGACAGGGGGCGCCGAGAGCAGTACTTC. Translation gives CASKLLDRGRREQYF.

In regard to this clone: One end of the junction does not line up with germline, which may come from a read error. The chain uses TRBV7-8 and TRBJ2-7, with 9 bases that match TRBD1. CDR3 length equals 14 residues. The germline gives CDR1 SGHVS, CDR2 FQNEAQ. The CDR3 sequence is CASSLQVNWDRANF. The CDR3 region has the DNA TGTGCCAGCAGCTTACAGGTGAATTGGGACAGGGCGAACTTC.

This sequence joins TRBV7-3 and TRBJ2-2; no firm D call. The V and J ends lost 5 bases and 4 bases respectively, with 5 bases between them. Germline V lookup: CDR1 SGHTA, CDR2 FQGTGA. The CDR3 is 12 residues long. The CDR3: CASSGGTGELFF. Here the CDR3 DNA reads TGTGCCAGCAGCGGCGGCACCGGGGAGCTGTTTTTT.

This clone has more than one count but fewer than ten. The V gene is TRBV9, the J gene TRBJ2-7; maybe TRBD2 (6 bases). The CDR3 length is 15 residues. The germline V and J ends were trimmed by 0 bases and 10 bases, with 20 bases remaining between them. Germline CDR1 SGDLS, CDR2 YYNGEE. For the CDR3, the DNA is TGTGCCAGCAGCGTAGTTAATGATGGTAGCGGTGATCAGTACTTC. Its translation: CASSVVNDGSGDQYF. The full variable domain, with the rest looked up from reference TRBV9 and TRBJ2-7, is DSGVTQTPKHLITATGQRVTLRCSPRSGDLSVYWYQQSLDQGLQFLIQYYNGEERAKGNILERFSAQQFPDLHSELNLSSLELGDSALYFCASSVVNDGSGDQYFGPGTRLTVT.

The CDR3 spells CASSFTGTPNTGELFF. In nucleotides, the CDR3 is TGTGCCAGCAGTTTCACCGGGACACCCAACACCGGGGAGCTGTTTTTT. V is TRBV28 and J is TRBJ2-2; possibly TRBD1 for D (6 bases). Germline V gene sequence: CDR1 MDHEN, CDR2 SYDVKM. CDR3 length: 16 amino acids. The germline V and J ends were trimmed by 3 bases and 2 bases, with 13 bases remaining between them.

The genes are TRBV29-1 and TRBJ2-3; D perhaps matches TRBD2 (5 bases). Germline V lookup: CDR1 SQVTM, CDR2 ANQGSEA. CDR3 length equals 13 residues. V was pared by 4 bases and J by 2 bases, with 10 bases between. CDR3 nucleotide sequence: TGCAGCGTTGCTCCGGGATCCACAGATACGCAGTATTTT. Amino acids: CSVAPGSTDTQYF.

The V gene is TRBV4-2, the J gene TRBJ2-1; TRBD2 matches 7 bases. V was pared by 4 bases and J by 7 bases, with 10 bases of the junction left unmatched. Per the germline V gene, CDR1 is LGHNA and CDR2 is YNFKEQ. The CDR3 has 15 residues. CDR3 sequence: CASSPGGVRSNEQFF. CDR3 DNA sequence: TGTGCCAGCAGCCCGGGAGGAGTTCGCTCGAATGAGCAGTTCTTC.

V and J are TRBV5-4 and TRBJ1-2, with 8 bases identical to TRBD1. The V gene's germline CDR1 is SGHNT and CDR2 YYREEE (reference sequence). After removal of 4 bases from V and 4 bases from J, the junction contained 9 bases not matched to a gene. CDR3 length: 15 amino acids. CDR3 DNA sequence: TGTGCCAGCAGCCTCCCGGCAGGGGGCGTCTATGGCTACACCTTC. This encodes CASSLPAGGVYGYTF.

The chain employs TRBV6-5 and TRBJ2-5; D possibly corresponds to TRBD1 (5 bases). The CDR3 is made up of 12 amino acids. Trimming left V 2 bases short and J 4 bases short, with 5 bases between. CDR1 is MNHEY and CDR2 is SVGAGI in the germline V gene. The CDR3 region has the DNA TGTGCCAGCAGTTACACAGGAGAGACCCAGTACTTC. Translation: CASSYTGETQYF.